This T cell receptor (beta chain) was recovered during a study of blood T cell repertoires in COVID-19. In the study overall: Samples of COVID-19 (acute and convalescent) were obtained from the United States, Italy and Spain. PBMCs, B-cell-depleted T cells, or T cells provided the cDNA or gDNA that made up the material.

The CDR3 has 14 residues. V shed 2 bases and J shed 6 bases, with 14 bases lying between them. Germline loops: CDR1 SGHRS, CDR2 YFSETQ. In the original processing: Reference gene primer amplification gave nucleated cell count estimates. The repertoire was sequenced with immunoSEQ multiplex PCR; TCRdb's copy has only in-frame clones and lacks some. From that table come the V and J calls and clone size; the DNA was used to work out D and trimming. The table has a few hundred thousand clones, about 91% seen once. Sequenced sample: peripheral blood. J is TRBJ1-2 and V is TRBV5-1; D not certain. The clonotype originates from a young woman who had recovered from COVID-19. This chain's CDR3 is CASSFGGVWDGYTF. CDR3 coding DNA: TGCGCCAGCAGCTTCGGAGGAGTCTGGGATGGCTACACCTTC.